The 28 T cell receptor beta chains presented below share a single source sample, sequenced in a study of T cells after yellow fever vaccination. A single record per CDR3 protein comes from TCRdb applying MiXCR to the 5' RACE reads. The table shows about 260,000 distinct CDR3 sequences, with around 3.5% occurring only once. Specimen: PBMCs, collected 15 days after the yellow fever booster vaccination. The receptors were sampled from a man between 18 and 35 years old who received the YFV17D yellow fever vaccine.

This clonotype occurred many times. The chain has TRBV10-3 and TRBJ2-1; TRBD1 matches 8 bases. The germline gives CDR1 ENHRY, CDR2 SYGVKD. Trimming took 6 bases from V and 4 from J; bases not matched to a gene: 8. The CDR3 is made up of 15 amino acids. CDR3: CAISSGGAGYNEQFF. In DNA, the CDR3 is TGTGCCATCAGCTCAGGGGGCGCAGGTTACAATGAGCAGTTCTTC.

Many counts were recorded for this clonotype. The V and J genes are TRBV7-2 and TRBJ2-3, with 8 bases matching TRBD1. In germline, CDR1 is SGHTA, CDR2 FQGNSA. J lost 4 bases, V lost 4 bases, and 13 bases had no gene match. The CDR3 has 17 amino acids. The CDR3 sequence is CASSSHRGTGVADTQYF. The CDR3 region has the DNA TGTGCCAGCAGCTCACACCGGGGGACAGGAGTCGCAGATACGCAGTATTTT.

Ten or more counts support this clonotype. The genes are TRBV6-5 and TRBJ1-2; a possible D gene is TRBD1 (6 bases). The V end was cut by 8 bases, the J end by 8 bases, with 21 bases between. From germline, CDR1 is MNHEY and CDR2 SVGAGI. The CDR3 covers 14 residues. CDR3 nucleotide sequence: TGTGCCAGCGGACTTGCCAGGGGTTCGAGCGGCTACACCTTC. This gives the protein CASGLARGSSGYTF.

This clonotype came up many times. In nucleotides, the CDR3 is TGCGCCAGCAGCTTGGTTTGGGTAGGCAACACTGAAGCTTTCTTT. This encodes CASSLVWVGNTEAFF. The chain has TRBV5-1 and TRBJ1-1, with unresolved D. The CDR3 has 15 amino acids. The V end was cut by 0 bases, the J end by 2 bases, with 11 bases between. Germline V gene lookup returns CDR1 SGHRS and CDR2 YFSETQ.

This clonotype was seen at least ten times. The V gene is TRBV12-3 or TRBV12-4, the J gene TRBJ1-1; the D gene is possibly TRBD1 (5 bases). The CDR3 consists of 14 residues. Trimming pared 10 bases from V and 12 bases from J, leaving 27 bases between. CDR3 nucleotide sequence: TGTGCCACAGTCGGGCCCTACCAGGGTTTTCAACCTTTCTTT. As protein: CATVGPYQGFQPFF.

This clonotype was counted ten times or more. The genes are TRBV12-3 or TRBV12-4 and TRBJ1-2; D perhaps matches TRBD1 (5 bases). The V gene lost 5 bases and the J gene lost 3 bases, with 10 bases spanning the gap. The CDR3 covers 13 residues. The chain's CDR3 is CASSLMGDYGYTF. The CDR3 DNA follows: TGTGCCAGCAGTCTGATGGGGGACTATGGCTACACCTTC.

This clonotype has ten or more counts. The chain joins TRBV5-4 to TRBJ2-4; D may be TRBD1 or TRBD2 (6 bases each). CDR3 length: 17 amino acids. Germline V gene lookup returns CDR1 SGHNT and CDR2 YYREEE (reference sequence). V dropped 0 bases and J dropped 0 bases, with 13 bases sitting between them. CDR3 residues: CASSLGGREGAKNIQYF. The CDR3, as DNA: TGTGCCAGCAGCTTGGGGGGGCGGGAAGGAGCCAAAAACATTCAGTACTTC.

This clonotype was detected many times. The J gene is TRBJ1-2, the V gene TRBV20-1; TRBD1 matches 7 bases. The germline gives CDR1 DFQATT, CDR2 SNEGSKA (reference sequence). V shed 5 bases, J shed 4 bases, and the junction held 7 bases outside the gene matches. CDR3 length: 13 residues. Here the CDR3 DNA reads TGCAGTGCTCCCGACAGGGACCTCTATGGCTACACCTTC. Protein: CSAPDRDLYGYTF.

The sample holds many counts of this clonotype. This rearrangement joins TRBV11-2 to TRBJ2-2; unclear D gene. The CDR3 totals 17 residues. CDR1 and CDR2 (germline): SGHAT, FQNNGV. V dropped 4 bases and J dropped 0 bases, with 15 bases sitting between them. Here the CDR3 DNA reads TGTGCCAGCAGCTCCCCACAGTGGGCCGCGAACACCGGGGAGCTGTTTTTT. It codes for CASSSPQWAANTGELFF. Using reference TRBV11-2 and TRBJ2-2 for the parts outside the CDR3, the full variable domain is EAGVAQSPRYKIIEKRQSVAFWCNPISGHATLYWYQQILGQGPKLLIQFQNNGVVDDSQLPKDRFSAERLKGVDSTLKIQPAKLEDSAVYLCASSSPQWAANTGELFFGEGSRLTVL.

Many counts were recorded for this clonotype. This chain connects TRBV20-1 to TRBJ2-3; a weak D match, TRBD2 (6 bases). Germline V gene lookup returns CDR1 DFQATT and CDR2 SNEGSKA (reference sequence). Trimming pared 1 base from V and 6 bases from J, leaving 17 bases between. The CDR3 spans 15 residues. DNA for the CDR3: TGCAGTGCTAGAGGGGACTCGGTCAGCGGGGATACGCAGTATTTT. It yields the protein CSARGDSVSGDTQYF.

There are many counts of this clonotype. The chain joins TRBV27 to TRBJ1-1; 10 bases match TRBD1. Germline V gene sequence: CDR1 MNHEY, CDR2 SMNVEV (reference sequence). V was pared by 4 bases and J by 1 base, with 6 bases of the junction left unmatched. CDR3 length equals 16 residues. CDR3 coding DNA: TGTGCCAGCAGTTCCCGACAGGGGGCGGGGAACACTGAAGCTTTCTTT. Its protein is CASSSRQGAGNTEAFF.

This clonotype was recorded at least ten times. The J gene is TRBJ2-3, the V gene TRBV7-2; 7 nucleotides align to TRBD2. V dropped 4 bases and J dropped 0; count of bases not matched to a gene: 7. From germline, CDR1 is SGHTA and CDR2 FQGNSA. The CDR3 totals 16 residues. For the CDR3, the DNA is TGTGCCAGCAGCTCCTTAGCGGGCCTTAGCACAGATACGCAGTATTTT. This translates into CASSSLAGLSTDTQYF.

This clonotype was observed at least ten times. CDR3 sequence reads: CASSNTGELFF. The CDR3 nucleotides read TGTGCCAGCAGTAACACCGGGGAGCTGTTTTTT. The gene calls are TRBV6-2 or TRBV6-3 and TRBJ2-2; no clear D. V lost 5 bases to trimming and J lost 2 bases, with 0 bases between them. Germline V lookup: CDR1 MNHEY, CDR2 SVGEGT. This CDR3 has 11 residues.

This clonotype was recorded at least ten times. The chain employs TRBV7-2 and TRBJ1-1; 10 bases are a match to TRBD1. Trimming at V came to 8 bases and at J to 11 bases, leaving 11 bases not matched to a gene. The CDR3 covers 13 residues. The V gene's germline CDR1 is SGHTA and CDR2 FQGNSA. The CDR3 sequence is CASAPGQGLNAFF. CDR3 bases: TGTGCCAGCGCGCCGGGACAGGGGTTGAATGCTTTCTTT. Combining the CDR3 with reference TRBV7-2 and TRBJ1-1 gives the whole variable domain GAGVSQSPSNKVTEKGKDVELRCDPISGHTALYWYRQSLGQGLEFLIYFQGNSAPDKSGLPSDRFSAERTGGSVSTLTIQRTQQEDSAVYLCASAPGQGLNAFFGQGTRLTVV.

Many counts were recorded for this clonotype. This chain uses TRBV5-1 with TRBJ2-5; 9 nucleotides line up with TRBD2. This CDR3 contains 15 residues. Unmatched junction bases numbered 8, after V lost 7 bases and J lost 1 base. Germline-derived CDR1 and CDR2 are SGHRS and YFSETQ. The CDR3 bases are TGCGCCAGCTATACGAGCGGGGGGTCCCAAGAGACCCAGTACTTC. Translating it yields CASYTSGGSQETQYF. The whole variable domain, remainder taken from reference TRBV5-1 and TRBJ2-5, is KAGVTQTPRYLIKTRGQQVTLSCSPISGHRSVSWYQQTPGQGLQFLFEYFSETQRNKGNFPGRFSGRQFSNSRSEMNVSTLELGDSALYLCASYTSGGSQETQYFGPGTRLLVL.

Regarding this clonotype: Given a much more abundant clone one base away, this may be a read error. The chain employs TRBV15 and TRBJ2-3; the D gene is possibly TRBD2 (6 bases). CDR3 length equals 15 residues. The V gene lost 1 base and the J gene lost 1 base, with 9 bases spanning the gap. The V gene's germline CDR1 is LNHNV and CDR2 YYDKDF (reference sequence). The CDR3, as DNA: TGTGCCACCAGCAGAGGCGGGGTGGGCACAGATACGCAGTATTTT. As protein: CATSRGGVGTDTQYF. The full variable domain, rest sourced from reference TRBV15 and TRBJ2-3, is DAMVIQNPRYQVTQFGKPVTLSCSQTLNHNVMYWYQQKSSQAPKLLFHYYDKDFNNEADTPDNFQSRRPNTSFCFLDIRSPGLGDTAMYLCATSRGGVGTDTQYFGPGTRLTVL.

This clonotype was picked up a small number of times. The rearrangement joins TRBV19 to TRBJ2-2; either TRBD1 or TRBD2 may fit D (5 bases each). This CDR3 is built from 14 residues. V lost 3 bases and J 6 bases, leaving 11 bases between the germline ends. CDR1 LNHDA and CDR2 SQIVND come from the germline V gene (reference sequence). The CDR3 sequence: CASSIVRGAGELFF. In nucleotides, the CDR3 is TGTGCCAGTAGTATTGTCCGAGGGGCCGGGGAGCTGTTTTTT.

This clonotype was observed at least ten times. The chain recombines TRBV5-1 with TRBJ1-2, with TRBD1 as a possible D gene (5 bases). V shed 4 bases and J shed 8 bases, with 18 bases lying between them. Germline V gene lookup returns CDR1 SGHRS and CDR2 YFSETQ. CDR3 length: 14 amino acids. This chain's CDR3 is CASSPNSRVSGYTF. Written as DNA, the CDR3 is TGCGCCAGCAGCCCGAACTCCAGGGTTTCGGGCTACACCTTC.

This clonotype was seen many times. The rearrangement uses TRBV15 and TRBJ1-5; D is possibly TRBD1 (5 bases). CDR1 LNHNV and CDR2 YYDKDF come from the germline V gene (reference sequence). V was cut by 0 bases and J by 7 bases, with 13 bases left in between. CDR3 length: 15 amino acids. CDR3 loop: CATSRDVGVGQPQHF. The CDR3 DNA reads as TGTGCCACCAGCAGAGATGTGGGGGTGGGGCAGCCCCAGCATTTT.

This clonotype was found many times. The chain carries TRBV4-1 and TRBJ2-3; possibly TRBD1 for D (5 bases). The CDR3 runs to 16 residues. Trimming pared 0 bases from V and 0 bases from J, leaving 10 bases between. CDR1 and CDR2 from the germline V gene are MGHRA and YSYEKL. CDR3 in amino acids: CASSQDRVPSTDTQYF. Written as DNA, the CDR3 is TGCGCCAGCAGCCAAGACAGGGTCCCCAGCACAGATACGCAGTATTTT.

This clonotype showed up many times. The rearrangement links TRBV7-2 to TRBJ2-7; either TRBD1 or TRBD2 may fit D (6 bases each). CDR1 and CDR2 (germline): SGHTA, FQGNSA. V lost 1 base and J lost 6, with 16 bases in between. The CDR3 spans 15 residues. The DNA of the CDR3 is TGTGCCAGCAGCTTAGGTGCCGGGGGCGTTCGCGAGCAGTACTTC. Translated: CASSLGAGGVREQYF.

This clonotype occurred many times. The chain recombines TRBV12-3 or TRBV12-4 with TRBJ1-3; the D is unclear. Between the trimmed V and J ends, which lost 6 bases and 7 bases, there was a span of 16 bases. CDR3 size: 14 residues. The CDR3 spells CASSLSSTANTIYF. The CDR3 DNA reads TGTGCCAGCAGCCTCAGTTCAACAGCCAACACCATATATTTT.

Only a few counts were recorded for this clonotype. The chain is built from TRBV13 and TRBJ2-3; TRBD1 or TRBD2 may be the D gene (5 bases each). The CDR3 runs 14 residues. V was trimmed by 6 bases and J by 1 base, leaving 11 bases between them. Germline-derived CDR1 and CDR2 are PRHDT and FYEKMQ (reference sequence). The CDR3 DNA reads TGTGCCAGCAGAGGGACCGGCCGCACAGATACGCAGTATTTT. Its protein product is CASRGTGRTDTQYF.

The sample holds many counts of this clonotype. The rearrangement uses TRBV7-2 and TRBJ2-1; maybe TRBD2 (6 bases). Trimming took 4 bases from V and 12 from J, leaving 13 bases between them. Germline V lookup: CDR1 SGHTA, CDR2 FQGNSA. The CDR3 sequence is 12 residues long. CDR3 in DNA: TGTGCCAGCAGCTCCCAGCGGGTGGGGCAGTTCTTC. Encoded protein: CASSSQRVGQFF.

This clonotype was recorded many times. The chain has TRBV6-5 and TRBJ2-3; TRBD2 matches at 12 bases. This CDR3 is built from 17 residues. Germline V gene sequence: CDR1 MNHEY, CDR2 SVGAGI. Unmatched junction bases numbered 13, after V lost 4 bases and J lost 8 bases. The CDR3 is CASSSRGRPSGGGTQYF. The CDR3 DNA sequence: TGTGCCAGCAGTTCCCGCGGTCGGCCTAGCGGGGGGGGTACGCAGTATTTT.

This clonotype was counted at least ten times. The rearrangement uses TRBV12-3 or TRBV12-4 and TRBJ2-4; weak D call: TRBD1 (7 bases). There are 15 residues in the CDR3. Trimming cost V 2 bases and J 12 bases, with 20 bases left between them. In DNA, the CDR3 is TGTGCCAGCAGTTTACGGGCCAGGGGGGCCGGAGGTCAGTACTTC. Translated: CASSLRARGAGGQYF.

The sample holds many counts of this clonotype. The chain has TRBV5-1 and TRBJ1-2, with 12 bases that match TRBD1. V dropped 2 bases and J dropped 6; count of bases not matched to a gene: 5. This CDR3 region has 15 residues. Germline loops: CDR1 SGHRS, CDR2 YFSETQ. The CDR3 is CASSFGTGGFDGYTF. CDR3 DNA: TGCGCCAGCAGCTTCGGGACAGGGGGCTTTGATGGCTACACCTTC.

The sample holds many counts of this clonotype. The V and J genes are TRBV5-1 and TRBJ2-5; 11 nucleotides align to TRBD2. CDR1 is SGHRS, CDR2 YFSETQ, per germline. Trimming cost V 4 bases and J 5 bases; bases outside gene matches: 10. This CDR3 has 16 residues. As DNA, the CDR3 is TGCGCCAGCAGCGGCCCGGAACTAGCGGGGGATGAGACCCAGTACTTC. Amino acid sequence: CASSGPELAGDETQYF.